The next 24 T cell receptor beta chains were all read from a single sample in a study of blood T cells in healthy people across ages. Then a second PCR, running roughly 7 to 11 cycles, was carried out with a sample-barcoded 5' primer and a J-beta primer mix. TCRdb re-called the 5' RACE reads through MiXCR, storing one row per CDR3 protein. In the table there are approximately 490,000 distinct CDR3 sequences, under 30% of which are singletons. The same sample was also studied in work on T cells of mothers and their children.

The sequenced material came from blood. The receptors originated from a boy younger than 18 in good health.

This clonotype has just a few counts. The rearrangement links TRBV9 to TRBJ1-1; D is uncertain. CDR1 SGDLS and CDR2 YYNGEE come from the germline V gene. Trimming pared 0 bases from V and 3 bases from J, leaving 9 bases between. The CDR3 runs to 14 residues. This CDR3 reads CASSVGAMDTEAFF. The CDR3 bases are TGTGCCAGCAGCGTAGGGGCTATGGACACTGAAGCTTTCTTT.

In this sample, this clonotype turned up a few times. This chain uses TRBV2 with TRBJ2-7; 8 bases line up with TRBD2. The V gene's germline CDR1 is SNHLY and CDR2 FYNNEI. The CDR3 covers 16 residues. J gave up 4 bases and V 2 bases, and 10 bases lay outside the gene matches. The CDR3 region is CASSEPLAATAYEQYF. In DNA, the CDR3 is TGTGCCAGCAGTGAACCACTAGCGGCGACCGCTTACGAGCAGTACTTC. Looking up the rest from reference TRBV2 and TRBJ2-7 gives the full variable domain: EPEVTQTPSHQVTQMGQEVILRCVPISNHLYFYWYRQILGQKVEFLVSFYNNEISEKSEIFDDQFSVERPDGSNFTLKIRSTKLEDSAMYFCASSEPLAATAYEQYFGPGTRLTVT.

V and J are TRBV29-1 and TRBJ2-7, with D possibly called TRBD1 or TRBD2 (5 bases each). Trimming shortened V by 4 bases and J by 7 bases, and 20 bases separated the two germline ends. The CDR3 is 14 residues long. CDR1 and CDR2 from the germline V gene are SQVTM and ANQGSEA. The CDR3 sequence: CSVGDGTRSVEQYF. The CDR3 coding sequence is TGCAGCGTTGGGGACGGTACCCGGTCGGTGGAGCAGTACTTC.

The sample holds one count of this clonotype. The rearrangement links TRBV29-1 to TRBJ1-2; D uncertain. Trimming left V 0 bases short and J 8 bases short, with 4 bases between. The CDR3 totals 10 residues. Per germline, CDR1 SQVTM and CDR2 ANQGSEA. CDR3 residues: CSVEERGYTF. The CDR3 DNA follows: TGCAGCGTTGAAGAGAGAGGCTACACCTTC. The full variable domain, rest sourced from reference TRBV29-1 and TRBJ1-2, is SAVISQKPSRDICQRGTSLTIQCQVDSQVTMMFWYRQQPGQSLTLIATANQGSEATYESGFVIDKFPISRPNLTFSTLTVSNMSPEDSSIYLCSVEERGYTFGSGTRLTVV.

On this clonotype itself: A read error may produce the germline difference seen at one junction end. The gene calls are TRBV18 and TRBJ2-5, with D maybe TRBD1 (6 bases). The closer fit of TRBJ2-7 to the DNA end suggests the J call may be wrong. The V gene's germline CDR1 is KGHSH and CDR2 LQKENI. The CDR3 length is 14 residues. The CDR3 DNA sequence: TGTGCCAGATCACCACCGGACAGAAGCTACGAGCAGTACTTC. This sequence encodes CARSPPDRSYEQYF.

The chain recombines TRBV7-2 with TRBJ1-4; 11 positions agree with TRBD1. Germline V lookup: CDR1 SGHTA, CDR2 FQGNSA. The CDR3 length is 15 residues. The junction had 8 bases not matched to a gene; V was cut back by 6 bases and J by 8 bases. The CDR3 here is CASRPLGTGGEKLFF. The DNA for the CDR3 is TGTGCCAGCAGACCTCTAGGGACAGGGGGAGAAAAACTGTTTTTT.

This clonotype came up many times. This sequence joins TRBV28 and TRBJ2-1; 9 bases are shared with TRBD1. This CDR3 contains 16 residues. J lost 5 bases, V lost 6 bases, and 11 bases had no gene match. Germline CDR1 MDHEN, CDR2 SYDVKM. The CDR3 reads CASSPSGTGSHNEQFF. The DNA of the CDR3 is TGTGCCAGCAGCCCCTCCGGGACAGGGTCCCACAATGAGCAGTTCTTC. The variable domain in full, with the rest retrieved from reference TRBV28 and TRBJ2-1, is DVKVTQSSRYLVKRTGEKVFLECVQDMDHENMFWYRQDPGLGLRLIYFSYDVKMKEKGDIPEGYSVSREKKERFSLILESASTNQTSMYLCASSPSGTGSHNEQFFGPGTRLTVL.

CDR3 region: CASSLTLGTSGRPYNEQFF. The CDR3 region has the DNA TGTGCCAGCAGCTTAACGTTGGGGACTAGCGGGAGACCCTACAATGAGCAGTTCTTC. V usage is TRBV7-3 and J usage is TRBJ2-1; 14 bases are a match to TRBD2. V shed 0 bases, J shed 2 bases, and the junction held 6 bases outside the gene matches. The CDR3 spans 19 residues. Germline V gene lookup returns CDR1 SGHTA and CDR2 FQGTGA.

V and J are TRBV2 and TRBJ1-5, with 8 bases identical to TRBD1. Trimming took 3 bases from V and 4 from J; bases not matched to a gene: 11. The CDR3 has 17 residues. CDR1 is SNHLY and CDR2 is FYNNEI in the germline V gene. The CDR3 DNA is TGTGCCAGCAGTGATCGAGCAGGGGGCGTAGATAATCAGCCCCAGCATTTT. The encoded protein is CASSDRAGGVDNQPQHF.

This chain joins TRBV4-2 and TRBJ2-7; 10 bases map to TRBD2. V was clipped by 0 bases and J by 4 bases; unmatched bases: 9. The CDR3 is made up of 17 amino acids. Germline V gene sequence: CDR1 LGHNA, CDR2 YNFKEQ. The CDR3 is CASSQDAASGSRYEQYF. As DNA, the CDR3 is TGTGCCAGCAGCCAAGATGCGGCTAGCGGGAGTAGATACGAGCAGTACTTC.

In this sample, this clonotype turned up a few times. Sequence at one end of the junction differs from germline and may be a read error. CDR3 amino acids: CASSQTGGWEETQYF. The CDR3 DNA is TGTGCTAGCAGTCAAACAGGGGGCTGGGAAGAGACCCAGTACTTC. The chain links TRBV7-7 to TRBJ2-5, with TRBD1 matching over 9 bases. The CDR3 spans 15 residues. Per the germline V gene, CDR1 is SSHAT and CDR2 is FNYEAQ (reference sequence).

The sample holds a few counts of this clonotype. The chain carries TRBV20-1 and TRBJ2-7, with D maybe TRBD2 (6 bases). CDR3 length: 12 amino acids. Deletions cut 3 bases from V and 4 bases from J, with 10 bases between. CDR1 and CDR2 from the germline V gene are DFQATT and SNEGSKA (reference sequence). As DNA, the CDR3 is TGCAGTGCTAGCCCTCGGGGGTACGAGCAGTACTTC. Its protein is CSASPRGYEQYF.

This clonotype has just a few counts. The chain couples TRBV4-2 to TRBJ1-2; 9 nucleotides align to TRBD1. The CDR3 contains 13 residues. V dropped 4 bases and J dropped 8; count of bases not matched to a gene: 5. Germline V gene data show CDR1 as LGHNA and CDR2 as YNFKEQ. CDR3 sequence (DNA): TGTGCCAGCAGCCGCCGGGACAGGGAAGGCTACACCTTC. Encoded protein: CASSRRDREGYTF.

This clonotype came up a few times. The CDR3 region is CSASKRSDTGELFF. The CDR3 nucleotides are TGCAGTGCTAGTAAGCGCTCAGACACCGGGGAGCTGTTTTTT. The V gene is TRBV20-1, the J gene TRBJ2-2; D is ambiguous. CDR3 size: 14 residues. Germline V gene data show CDR1 as DFQATT and CDR2 as SNEGSKA (reference sequence). V lost 3 bases and J lost 3, with 11 bases in between.

The V gene is TRBV28, the J gene TRBJ2-7, with TRBD1 identical over 8 bases. V was clipped by 4 bases and J by 2 bases; unmatched bases: 7. The germline V gene has CDR1 MDHEN and CDR2 SYDVKM. CDR3 length: 15 residues. The DNA for the CDR3 is TGTGCCAGCAGTTCGCGGACAGGGCCCCCCTACGAGCAGTACTTC. Translating it yields CASSSRTGPPYEQYF.

This clonotype has a count of ten or more. The V call is TRBV5-6, the J call TRBJ2-7; D unresolved. This CDR3 is 15 amino acids long. CDR1 and CDR2 from the germline V gene are SGHDT and YYEEEE. Trimming stripped 7 bases from V and 0 bases from J, with 17 bases between. The CDR3 here is CASADWVPSSYEQYF. As DNA, the CDR3 is TGTGCCAGCGCCGACTGGGTCCCAAGCTCCTACGAGCAGTACTTC.

This clonotype was detected only a few times. This rearrangement joins TRBV3-1 to TRBJ1-1; 9 nucleotides line up with TRBD1. V lost 3 bases, J lost 1 base, and 3 bases stayed unmatched. Germline values: CDR1 LGHDT, CDR2 YNNKEL (reference sequence). This CDR3 has 15 amino acids. The CDR3 nucleotides are TGTGCCAGCAGCCACACGACAGGGGGGAACACTGAAGCTTTCTTT. Amino acid sequence: CASSHTTGGNTEAFF. Filled out from reference TRBV3-1 and TRBJ1-1, the complete variable domain reads DTAVSQTPKYLVTQMGNDKSIKCEQNLGHDTMYWYKQDSKKFLKIMFSYNNKELIINETVPNRFSPKSPDKAHLNLHINSLELGDSAVYFCASSHTTGGNTEAFFGQGTRLTVV.

This clonotype was observed a single time. The chain couples TRBV20-1 to TRBJ1-5; D ambiguous. Germline lookup yields CDR1 DFQATT and CDR2 SNEGSKA (reference sequence). The CDR3 is made up of 14 amino acids. V lost 5 bases to trimming and J lost 2 bases, with 13 bases between them. CDR3 coding DNA: TGCAGTGCTCGGACCGCGCTGGGCAATCAGCCCCAGCATTTT. Protein: CSARTALGNQPQHF.

The rearrangement uses TRBV7-9 and TRBJ2-5, with D unclear. CDR3 length equals 14 residues. CDR1 is SEHNR and CDR2 is FQNEAQ in the germline V gene (reference sequence). Trimming stripped 4 bases from V and 0 bases from J, with 9 bases between. The CDR3 nucleotides read TGTGCCAGCAGCTCCCTTACGTACCAAGAGACCCAGTACTTC. It encodes CASSSLTYQETQYF.

This clonotype occurred a few times. This chain joins TRBV7-3 and TRBJ2-1; the match to TRBD2 covers 10 bases. From germline, CDR1 is SGHTA and CDR2 FQGTGA. V dropped 6 bases and J dropped 2; count of bases not matched to a gene: 7. This CDR3 spans 16 amino acids. The CDR3 spells CASSSISGRAYNEQFF. The CDR3 DNA is TGTGCCAGCAGTTCTATAAGCGGGAGGGCCTACAATGAGCAGTTCTTC.

This clonotype has more than one count but fewer than ten. The chain employs TRBV10-3 and TRBJ2-1; the match to TRBD2 covers 12 bases. The germline CDR1 and CDR2 sequences are ENHRY and SYGVKD. V lost 3 bases and J lost 8; bases outside the gene matches: 5. This CDR3 has 15 residues. This CDR3 is CAISDRTSGTDEQFF. DNA of the CDR3: TGTGCCATCAGTGATAGGACTAGCGGGACCGATGAGCAGTTCTTC.

This clonotype was observed a few times. The chain couples TRBV20-1 to TRBJ2-1, with TRBD2 matching over 16 bases. V was pared by 6 bases and J by 6 bases, with 8 bases of the junction left unmatched. The germline V gene has CDR1 DFQATT and CDR2 SNEGSKA (reference sequence). This CDR3 region has 16 residues. The CDR3 DNA reads TGCAGTGCGGGCGGGGGGACTAGCGGGAGGGCCAATGAGCAGTTCTTC. Translating it yields CSAGGGTSGRANEQFF.

This clonotype was seen many times. This sequence joins TRBV5-1 and TRBJ2-3; D gene unclear. The CDR3 loop spans 17 amino acids. Trimming stripped 0 bases from V and 0 bases from J, with 14 bases between. Germline assignment: CDR1 SGHRS and CDR2 YFSETQ. The CDR3 DNA is TGCGCCAGCAGCTTGGCCTTTTCAGCGACTAGCACAGATACGCAGTATTTT. Protein: CASSLAFSATSTDTQYF.

The CDR3 is CAISESIEAFF. The CDR3 DNA reads as TGTGCCATCAGTGAGTCGATCGAAGCTTTCTTT. The rearrangement links TRBV10-3 to TRBJ1-1, with unresolved D. In germline, CDR1 is ENHRY, CDR2 SYGVKD. CDR3 length equals 11 residues. Trimming took 0 bases from V and 8 from J, leaving 4 bases between them.